This T cell receptor (beta chain) was sequenced during a study of STAT5B mutations in CD4+ large granular lymphocyte leukemia. Regarding the study as a whole: Patient CD4-sorted repertoires stayed more clonal than healthy ones after leukemic-clone removal. TRBV06-family usage was enriched in top patient clones (8/27) versus controls (2/35).

Regarding this clone: Its target is not known.

This was a survey-level run. Measured with immunoSEQ multiplex PCR; TCRdb has only the in-frame clones, and not every one. The sample records about 20,000 clones, roughly three quarters being singletons. The germline gives CDR1 SGHRS, CDR2 YFSETQ. The CDR3 runs 14 residues. Trimming left V 3 bases short and J 0 bases short, with 10 bases between. This clonotype originated in a human donor in good health. The chain recombines TRBV5-1 with TRBJ2-7; no firm D call. What was sequenced was CD4+ T cells from blood buffy coats. The CDR3 region has the DNA TGCGCCAGCAGCTCCGACCCGAGCTCCTACGAGCAGTACTTC. Protein: CASSSDPSSYEQYF.